The clone carrying this T cell receptor beta chain was seen ten or more times. What it binds is not known. This sample is part of a study of regulatory T cells in long-lasting Graves disease. Time point in this sample: newly diagnosed GD, antithyroid drugs for less than 3 months. TCR sequences were obtained from RNA taken from PBMCs. The CDR3 covers 13 residues. V gave up 7 bases and J gave up 2 bases, with 9 bases separating them. Relying on iRepertoire HTBI primers and Arm-PCR of CDR3 regions, the team built TCR beta libraries. TCRdb re-called the multiplex PCR reads with MiXCR, one entry per CDR3 protein. The sample shows roughly 520,000 distinct CDR3 sequences, about 12% of them seen only once. General study findings and limits: Persistent disease preferred TRBV28, TRBJ1-2 and TRBJ2-5; new disease, TRBV20-1 and TRBJ2-1.

The data were also submitted as part of a second study, on T cells in Graves' hyperthyroidism and ophthalmopathy. As that report states: The HTBI primer set served for first-round RT-PCR of the TCR CDR3.

This specimen was peripheral blood mononuclear cells (PBMCs), taken at new diagnosis, from a patient treated with antithyroid drugs. The V call is TRBV12-3 or TRBV12-4, the J call TRBJ1-3, with D unclear. The receptor's source is a woman under 40 with Graves disease. The CDR3: CASKPLTGNTIYF. The CDR3 nucleotides read TGTGCCAGCAAACCGCTGACTGGAAACACCATATATTTT.